This T cell receptor beta chain was found in a study of shared clonotypes between healthy human individuals. Study information: Each donor's CD4 naive and CD4 memory cells filled three plates apiece, CD8 naive two, and CD8 memory one.

With regard to this clone: No antigen is known for it.

CD4+ cell separation produced CD45RA+ naive and CD45RA-negative memory subsets. Study-wide findings and caveats: Estimated clonotype richness was generally higher in naive than memory subsets.

The CDR3 length is 13 residues. Trimming shortened V by 4 bases and J by 4 bases, and 13 bases separated the two germline ends. In germline, CDR1 is GTSNPN, CDR2 SVGIG (reference sequence). Original processing notes: Without quality scores, immunoSEQ junctional reads could not be filtered like full-length reads. Profiling relied on immunoSEQ multiplex PCR, and the TCRdb table lists in-frame clones only, not all of them. V and J calls and clone size follow that table, whereas D and trimming were derived from the DNA. The repertoire consists of approximately 2.4 million clones, with about 94% occurring once and the leading ten covering 0.1% to 0.15%.

Sequenced: naive CD4+ T cells sorted from blood. Stated subset: CD45RA+ positively selected. The receptor was isolated from a man younger than 30 in good health. The chain has TRBV30 and TRBJ1-2; D remains ambiguous. The CDR3 sequence: CAWTLQLSYGYTF. The CDR3 DNA follows: TGTGCCTGGACCCTCCAACTTTCCTATGGCTACACCTTC.